This TCR beta chain was profiled in a study of shared clonotypes between healthy human individuals. Replicate PCRs for sorted subsets used around 190 ng DNA; this equaled 25,000 to 30,000 T cell genomes. Data came from immunoSEQ multiplex PCR; TCRdb stores just in-frame clones and leaves some out. The table lists about 380,000 clones, about 96% of them singletons. The donors, healthy adults who were HIV-negative, had experienced no recent acute infections or vaccinations. What CD8 memory combined were CD45RO+ cells and CCR7-negative CD45RA+ TemRA cells. Study results and limitations: Clonotype sharing among donors, it was expected, would be affected by sequencing depth.

Germline V gives CDR1 SEHNR, CDR2 FQNEAQ (reference sequence). The CDR3 covers 17 residues. Trimming shortened V by 4 bases and J by 1 base, and 16 bases separated the two germline ends. This clone was recorded only once. Antigen unknown. Sequencing was performed on memory CD8+ T cells sorted from blood. Noted subset: CD45RO+ cells pooled with CCR7-negative TemRA cells. The source is a man aged 30 to 45 in good health. The chain has TRBV7-9 and TRBJ2-2; tentative D call: TRBD1 (5 bases). The CDR3 DNA sequence: TGTGCCAGCAGCTCTGGGTGGGGTACAGGGAACACCGGGGAGCTGTTTTTT. Residues: CASSSGWGTGNTGELFF.